The clone carrying this T cell receptor beta chain was detected a few times. Its antigen remains unidentified. Germline CDR1 is MNHNS and CDR2 is SASEGT. V was shortened by 6 bases and J by 3 bases, with 12 bases between the two germline ends. This CDR3 has 13 amino acids. By 5'RACE template switching, TCR cDNA was produced, with a universal primer site and UMIs added in the process. TCRdb reprocessed the 5' RACE reads via MiXCR and lists one record per CDR3 protein. This table holds approximately 300,000 distinct CDR3 sequences, 6.8% found once. The entry originates in a study of T cells after yellow fever vaccination. General study points: Researchers noted that a small share of clonotypes showed up in both CD4 and CD8 compartments.

This chain connects TRBV6-1 to TRBJ2-7, with D maybe TRBD1 (6 bases). This TCR came from a man aged 18 to 29 who received the YFV17D yellow fever vaccine. Sequencing used PBMCs, obtained around 45 days after the first yellow fever vaccination. The CDR3 sequence: CASRSGTNYEQYV. DNA for the CDR3: TGTGCCAGCAGATCCGGGACAAACTACGAGCAGTACGTC.